The entry below gives a single T cell receptor beta chain sequence along with its context. Its antigen is currently unknown. This sample stems from a study of T cells in localized non-small cell lung cancer. The repertoire was sequenced with immunoSEQ multiplex PCR; TCRdb's copy has only in-frame clones and lacks some. The sample yields around 29,000 clones, roughly 87% seen once. Study outcomes and limitations: Researchers found a median around 57 of the top 100 tumor clones in adjacent lung. Uninvolved adjacent lung showed higher T cell clonality than tumor.

V dropped 1 base and J dropped 5 bases, with 9 bases sitting between them. CDR3 length: 14 amino acids. The germline V gene encodes CDR1 SGHAT and CDR2 FQNNGV. The specimen was peripheral blood, collected before any cancer treatment. The chain is built from TRBV11-2 and TRBJ2-4; D gene unclear. The receptor was derived from a woman aged 40 to 75 with stage I lung adenocarcinoma. CDR3 in DNA: TGTGCCAGCAGCTTAGCTGGACGGGAAAACATTCAGTACTTC. The encoded protein is CASSLAGRENIQYF.